This T cell receptor beta chain appears in the sequencing data of a study of blood T cell repertoires in COVID-19 (TCRdb year 2020). For the wider study: For ImmuneRACE Cohort 3, a participant was defined as recovered based on two consecutive negative NP/OP PCR tests, clearance by a healthcare professional, or resolution of symptoms. Samples from collaborators originated in the United States, Italy and Spain and spanned both the acute and convalescent phases of COVID-19. The prospective study material was composed of cDNA or gDNA derived from T cells, B-cell-depleted T cells, or PBMCs. Subjects who had been exposed to COVID-19, were actively infected with it, or had recovered from it provided the deeply sampled blood TCRbeta repertoires that made up the dataset. A freely available public database, intended as a resource for researchers studying the immune response to SARS-CoV-2, is where the repertoires were released. The samples were drawn from two sources: the first 160 participants of the ongoing ImmuneRACE study, and over 950 subjects contributed by 6 global collaborators. Sample metadata almost always included a de-identified subject ID, COVID-19 status, age in years and sex. Where available, HLA class I and class II types were taken from metadata supplied by the sample provider and were not determined by assay-based typing. What the work shows at the level of the full study, not this receptor alone: How much clinical and demographic metadata was included differed by source and by participant, and the metadata was provided uncurated.

On this clone: Its antigen has not been determined. The input lacks base qualities; no much larger clone sits a single base away.

The immunoSEQ Assay, a bias-controlled multiplex PCR, was used to amplify TCRbeta CDR3 regions from genomic DNA. For the original study's pipeline: Nucleated cell counts per sample were estimated from amplification of reference gene primers within the assay. To quantify the absolute abundance of each unique TCRbeta CDR3 rearrangement, sequence reads were collapsed and filtered. Productive Simpson clonality was computed per sample as the square root of Simpson's diversity index over productive rearrangements. TCRdb provides this immuneACCESS table in a form limited to in-frame rearrangements. Some clones are lacking; in checked studies, under half of them reflect an unresolved V gene, and why the rest are absent is not known. Clone size and V and J calls were adopted from that table, with D and trimming inferred from the DNA. This sample lists about 170,000 clones; 79% were detected once. 15% to 20% of the sample is held by the ten biggest clonotypes.

The CDR3, from cysteine to phenylalanine, totals 16 residues. The DNA shown is the 48-base CDR3, in frame from base 1. CDR1 is given as MGHRA and CDR2 as YSYEKL, both from the germline V gene. Ends trimmed: V by 4 bases, J by 6 bases; bases unmatched to a gene: 11. Participants in the prospective study were enrolled through a virtual design, were aged roughly 18 to 100 years, and lived in about 25 United States geographic areas. In the prospective study, participants were assigned to cohorts based on the clinical history participants reported in a screening survey and a study questionnaire. In the prospective study, mobile phlebotomists collected whole blood, serum and a nasopharyngeal or oropharyngeal swab from each participant. Over a roughly 2-month period, participants in the prospective study had the option of providing additional blood draws and questionnaires. Prospective study blood samples were shipped either frozen or at room temperature before DNA extraction.

This receptor was taken from a woman aged 70-85 years in a cohort exposed to, infected with or recovered from COVID-19 (not recorded which). Specimen: PBMCs or T cells enriched from blood (not recorded which). The receptor chain draws on TRBV4-1 and TRBJ1-5; 8 central bases correspond to TRBD1. The bases read TGCGCCAGCAGCCCCATTGGACAGGGAACGGTTCAGCCCCAGCATTTT. This translates into CASSPIGQGTVQPQHF.